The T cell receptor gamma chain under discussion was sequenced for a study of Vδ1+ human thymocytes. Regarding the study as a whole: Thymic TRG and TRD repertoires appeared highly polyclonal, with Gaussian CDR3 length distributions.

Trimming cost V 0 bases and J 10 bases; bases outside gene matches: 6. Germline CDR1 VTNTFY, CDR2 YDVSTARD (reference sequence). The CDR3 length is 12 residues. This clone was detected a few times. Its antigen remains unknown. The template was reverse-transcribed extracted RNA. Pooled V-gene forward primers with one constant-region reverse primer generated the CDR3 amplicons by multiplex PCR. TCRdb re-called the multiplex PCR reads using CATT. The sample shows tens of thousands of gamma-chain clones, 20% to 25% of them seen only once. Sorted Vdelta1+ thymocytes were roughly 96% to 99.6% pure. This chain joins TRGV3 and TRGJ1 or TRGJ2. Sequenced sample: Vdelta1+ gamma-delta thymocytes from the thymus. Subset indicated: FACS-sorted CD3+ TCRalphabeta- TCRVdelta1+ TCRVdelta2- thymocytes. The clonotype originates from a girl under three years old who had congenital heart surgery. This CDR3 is CATWDRSQKKLF. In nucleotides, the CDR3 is TGTGCCACCTGGGACAGGAGTCAGAAGAAACTCTTT.